One sample yielded the 21 T cell receptor beta chains listed below, sequenced in a study of blood T cell repertoires in COVID-19. TCRdb keeps only in-frame clones here, not all; method: immunoSEQ multiplex PCR. The top ten clones hold approximately 4.2% of a sample with more than 100,000 clones, 70% to 90% of them seen once. The specimen was peripheral blood. The receptors here all came from a man aged 35 to 55 with acute or convalescent COVID-19.

This clone was counted a single time. V is TRBV3-1 (or the pseudogene TRBV3-2) and J is TRBJ2-7, with 7 bases that match TRBD2. Germline CDR1 is LGHDT and CDR2 is YNNKEL (reference sequence). J was trimmed by 4 bases and V by 4 bases; bases with no gene match: 10. The CDR3 length is 15 residues. The CDR3 region has the DNA TGTGCCAGCAGCCCGGGCGGGAGTTTTGGTTACGAGCAGTACTTC. It encodes CASSPGGSFGYEQYF.

The rearrangement uses TRBV4-2 and TRBJ1-2; TRBD1 aligns across 8 bases. Germline values: CDR1 LGHNA, CDR2 YNFKEQ. CDR3 length: 17 amino acids. The V segment lost 1 base and the J segment 8 bases; nucleotides outside the gene matches: 15. CDR3 residues: CASSQVGAGQGALGYTF. The CDR3 region has the DNA TGTGCCAGCAGCCAAGTGGGGGCCGGCCAGGGGGCATTGGGCTACACCTTC.

The chain joins TRBV5-1 to TRBJ2-5; 13 nucleotides agree with TRBD2. This CDR3 is 16 amino acids long. The J segment lost 5 bases and the V segment lost 2 bases, leaving 6 bases of the junction unmatched. The V gene's germline CDR1 is SGHRS and CDR2 YFSETQ. In DNA form, the CDR3 reads TGCGCCAGCAGCTTCCGACTAGCGGGGGGCCGGGAGACCCAGTACTTC. Its translation: CASSFRLAGGRETQYF.

This clone showed up just once. V and J are TRBV3-1 (or the pseudogene TRBV3-2) and TRBJ1-4, with no clear D. The CDR3 runs 13 residues. V was shortened by 0 bases and J by 9 bases, with 8 bases between the two germline ends. The germline V gene encodes CDR1 LGHDT and CDR2 YNNKEL (reference sequence). The CDR3 region has the DNA TGTGCCAGCAGCCAAGATATAAACAAAAAACTGTTTTTT. It encodes CASSQDINKKLFF.

This chain uses TRBV5-4 with TRBJ2-7; 11 bases align to TRBD2. The CDR3 is made up of 14 amino acids. The germline V gene has CDR1 SGHNT and CDR2 YYREEE (reference sequence). V was clipped by 2 bases and J by 4 bases; unmatched bases: 2. The DNA of the CDR3 is TGTGCCAGCAGCTTCGGGACTAGCGGATACGAGCAGTACTTC. Protein: CASSFGTSGYEQYF. Together with reference TRBV5-4 and TRBJ2-7, the CDR3 gives the full variable domain: ETGVTQSPTHLIKTRGQQVTLRCSSQSGHNTVSWYQQALGQGPQFIFQYYREEENGRGNFPPRFSGLQFPNYSSELNVNALELDDSALYLCASSFGTSGYEQYFGPGTRLTVT.

This chain joins TRBV27 and TRBJ1-1; 9 nucleotides agree with TRBD1. This CDR3 contains 14 residues. V lost 7 bases and J lost 6; bases outside the gene matches: 9. Germline CDR1 reads MNHEY; CDR2 reads SMNVEV (reference sequence). The chain's CDR3 is CASNPGQGRPEAFF. CDR3 bases: TGTGCCAGCAATCCGGGACAGGGAAGGCCTGAAGCTTTCTTT.

The chain employs TRBV4-2 and TRBJ1-3; D uncertain. The CDR3 has 14 amino acids. Germline V gene data show CDR1 as LGHNA and CDR2 as YNFKEQ. Between the trimmed V and J ends, which lost 4 bases and 0 bases, there was a span of 7 bases. This CDR3 reads CASSLASSGNTIYF. Here the CDR3 DNA reads TGTGCCAGCAGCCTGGCCTCCTCTGGAAACACCATATATTTT.

CDR3 protein: CASSPQGGDTEAFF. Written as DNA, the CDR3 is TGTGCCAGCAGCCCACAAGGGGGGGACACTGAAGCTTTCTTT. The chain has TRBV7-3 and TRBJ1-1; D may be TRBD1 (6 bases). This CDR3 is 14 amino acids long. Germline lookup yields CDR1 SGHTA and CDR2 FQGTGA. V was shortened by 5 bases and J by 3 bases, with 13 bases between the two germline ends.

This chain links TRBV7-8 with TRBJ1-1; D is possibly TRBD1 (6 bases). CDR3 length: 14 residues. Trimming removed 2 bases at V and 1 base at J, with 8 bases between. Germline V lookup: CDR1 SGHVS, CDR2 FQNEAQ. DNA of the CDR3: TGTGCCAGCAGCTTAAGGACAGAGAACACTGAAGCTTTCTTT. Amino acid sequence: CASSLRTENTEAFF.

The chain recombines TRBV5-1 with TRBJ2-5, with a weak D call TRBD2 (5 bases). Per germline, CDR1 SGHRS and CDR2 YFSETQ. Trimming left V 1 base short and J 5 bases short, with 12 bases between. The CDR3 is 14 residues long. The CDR3 bases are TGCGCCAGCAGCTTGCTAGGGAGCCGGGAGACCCAGTACTTC. This encodes CASSLLGSRETQYF.

The chain is built from TRBV11-2 and TRBJ1-1; D gene ambiguous. The germline V gene has CDR1 SGHAT and CDR2 FQNNGV. V lost 8 bases and J lost 0, with 10 bases in between. The CDR3 runs 13 residues. This CDR3 reads CASAGSMNTEAFF. CDR3 DNA: TGTGCCAGCGCCGGGAGCATGAACACTGAAGCTTTCTTT.

This chain connects TRBV7-9 to TRBJ1-4; D is uncertain. Germline CDR1 and CDR2: SEHNR and FQNEAQ (reference sequence). Deletions cut 4 bases from V and 4 bases from J, with 7 bases between. The CDR3 consists of 13 residues. The CDR3 coding sequence is TGTGCCAGCAGCTACACCAATAATGAAAAACTGTTTTTT. This translates into CASSYTNNEKLFF. The full variable domain, with the rest looked up from reference TRBV7-9 and TRBJ1-4, is DTGVSQNPRHKITKRGQNVTFRCDPISEHNRLYWYRQTLGQGPEFLTYFQNEAQLEKSRLLSDRFSAERPKGSFSTLEIQRTEQGDSAMYLCASSYTNNEKLFFGSGTQLSVL.

The rearrangement links TRBV30 to TRBJ1-2; no reliable D call. The CDR3 is 13 amino acids. V was cut by 4 bases and J by 6 bases, with 15 bases left in between. Germline CDR1 reads GTSNPN; CDR2 reads SVGIG (reference sequence). The CDR3 loop is CAWTDNAWDGYTF. As DNA, the CDR3 is TGTGCCTGGACCGACAATGCGTGGGATGGCTACACCTTC.

CDR3 region: CASSLTAGGPNEQFF. As DNA, the CDR3 is TGTGCCAGCAGCTTAACGGCGGGAGGGCCGAATGAGCAGTTCTTC. This chain joins TRBV11-3 and TRBJ2-1; 9 nucleotides align to TRBD2. CDR1 SGHNT and CDR2 YENEEA come from the germline V gene. The trim removed 2 bases at V and 7 bases at J, leaving 6 bases unmatched. This CDR3 contains 15 residues.

The chain recombines TRBV7-6 with TRBJ2-6; 7 nucleotides agree with TRBD1. After removal of 4 bases from V and 1 base from J, the junction contained 4 bases not matched to a gene. The CDR3 is 16 residues long. Germline CDR1 is SGHVS and CDR2 is FNYEAQ. The DNA for the CDR3 is TGTGCCAGCAGCTCGGGACAGATATCTGGGGCCAACGTCCTGACTTTC. It specifies CASSSGQISGANVLTF.

The chain has TRBV6-5 and TRBJ1-2; possible D gene TRBD1, 5 bases. V dropped 8 bases and J dropped 4 bases, with 20 bases sitting between them. Germline lookup yields CDR1 MNHEY and CDR2 SVGAGI. This CDR3 has 15 amino acids. The DNA of the CDR3 is TGTGCCAGCTCGCCTTCGGGGGAGGGGTCCTATGGCTACACCTTC. As protein: CASSPSGEGSYGYTF.

The genes are TRBV7-2 and TRBJ2-5; D not resolved. Trimming took 1 base from V and 7 from J, leaving 4 bases between them. The CDR3 is 11 residues long. The germline CDR1 and CDR2 sequences are SGHTA and FQGNSA. The CDR3 is CASSLGGTQYF. CDR3 DNA sequence: TGTGCCAGCAGCTTAGGCGGGACCCAGTACTTC. Combining the CDR3 with reference TRBV7-2 and TRBJ2-5 gives the whole variable domain GAGVSQSPSNKVTEKGKDVELRCDPISGHTALYWYRQSLGQGLEFLIYFQGNSAPDKSGLPSDRFSAERTGGSVSTLTIQRTQQEDSAVYLCASSLGGTQYFGPGTRLLVL.

The gene calls are TRBV2 and TRBJ1-6; 10 positions match TRBD1. The CDR3 runs to 15 residues. V was clipped by 1 base and J by 10 bases; unmatched bases: 4. Germline loops: CDR1 SNHLY, CDR2 FYNNEI. CDR3 protein: CASSEGDRGQSPLHF. Written as DNA, the CDR3 is TGTGCCAGCAGTGAAGGAGACAGGGGGCAATCACCCCTCCACTTT.

This CDR3 is CAWTGSLNTEAFF. The CDR3 coding sequence is TGTGCCTGGACCGGGAGCCTGAACACTGAAGCTTTCTTT. V and J are TRBV30 and TRBJ1-1, with no clear D. CDR1 is GTSNPN, CDR2 SVGIG, per germline (reference sequence). There are 13 residues in the CDR3. Trimming pared 4 bases from V and 0 bases from J, leaving 9 bases between.

The chain carries TRBV5-1 and TRBJ2-1; D is possibly TRBD1 (5 bases). The CDR3 is made up of 16 amino acids. V shed 4 bases and J shed 7 bases, with 21 bases lying between them. Germline assignment: CDR1 SGHRS and CDR2 YFSETQ. DNA of the CDR3: TGCGCCAGCAGCCTGACAAGACAGCTGGATTTTAATGAGCAGTTCTTC. Residues: CASSLTRQLDFNEQFF.

The genes are TRBV30 and TRBJ2-2; tentative D call: TRBD1 (6 bases). There are 14 residues in the CDR3. Trimming stripped 4 bases from V and 3 bases from J, with 12 bases between. CDR1 and CDR2 (germline): GTSNPN, SVGIG (reference sequence). CDR3 DNA sequence: TGTGCCTGGACAGGGGTGGTCGACACCGGGGAGCTGTTTTTT. This gives the protein CAWTGVVDTGELFF.